Each of the 25 T cell receptor beta chains below was sequenced from the same sample in a study of cytomegalovirus exposure and HLA in healthy donors. Amplification used 60 Vbeta primers and 13 Jbeta primers. This table comes from immunoSEQ multiplex PCR, and its TCRdb copy is limited to in-frame clones, with some not included. This table lists 45,000 to 55,000 clones. Sequencing was performed on PBMCs. The receptors shown here come from a male donor in good health and CMV-seropositive.

CDR3 protein: CARSLNRVGYEQYF. CDR3 DNA: TGTGCCAGAAGCTTAAACAGGGTAGGCTACGAGCAGTACTTC. This chain connects TRBV5-3 to TRBJ2-7; perhaps TRBD1 as D (6 bases). TRBV5-3 falls under the ORF class, with uncertain function. CDR3 length: 14 amino acids. Trimming took off 2 bases at V and 3 bases at J, with 12 bases between the two ends.

This chain joins TRBV4-3 and TRBJ1-3, with unresolved D. The CDR3 has 16 amino acids. V gave up 1 base and J gave up 0 bases, with 10 bases separating them. CDR1 and CDR2 (germline): LGHNA, YSLEER. In DNA form, the CDR3 reads TGCGCCAGCAGCCAAGGAGTAACGAACTCTGGAAACACCATATATTTT. Translating it yields CASSQGVTNSGNTIYF.

The chain recombines TRBV30 with TRBJ2-5, with 12 bases that match TRBD2. V was pared by 0 bases and J by 5 bases, with 7 bases of the junction left unmatched. There are 16 residues in the CDR3. Germline values: CDR1 GTSNPN, CDR2 SVGIG (reference sequence). This chain's CDR3 is CAWSVGLAGPGETQYF. CDR3 coding DNA: TGTGCCTGGAGTGTAGGACTAGCGGGGCCAGGGGAGACCCAGTACTTC.

J is TRBJ1-3 and V is TRBV7-8; 8 bases match TRBD1. The trim removed 5 bases at V and 4 bases at J, leaving 16 bases unmatched. This CDR3 contains 18 residues. CDR1 SGHVS and CDR2 FQNEAQ come from the germline V gene. The CDR3 region is CASSPSRQGSFLGNTIYF. For the CDR3, the DNA is TGTGCCAGCAGCCCAAGCAGACAGGGGTCTTTTCTGGGAAACACCATATATTTT.

This chain joins TRBV2 and TRBJ1-2; the D gene is possibly TRBD1 (5 bases). Trimming took 6 bases from V and 2 from J, leaving 13 bases between them. This CDR3 is built from 14 residues. Germline loops: CDR1 SNHLY, CDR2 FYNNEI. CDR3 DNA: TGTGCCAGCAGGGGGGGGACCGCGAACTATGGCTACACCTTC. The encoded protein is CASRGGTANYGYTF.

The V gene is TRBV4-3, the J gene TRBJ2-7, with D tentatively TRBD1 (7 bases). Per the germline V gene, CDR1 is LGHNA and CDR2 is YSLEER. V was pared by 3 bases and J by 5 bases, with 17 bases between. The CDR3 contains 15 residues. The CDR3 DNA is TGCGCCAGCAGCCAGGAGGTCGCAGGGGGGCACGAGCAGTACTTC. Protein product: CASSQEVAGGHEQYF.

This chain connects TRBV19 to TRBJ1-5; no firm D call. Per germline, CDR1 LNHDA and CDR2 SQIVND (reference sequence). The CDR3 loop spans 13 amino acids. Trimming stripped 5 bases from V and 9 bases from J, with 14 bases between. CDR3 in amino acids: CASSFSGNVPQHF. In DNA form, the CDR3 reads TGTGCCAGTAGTTTCTCGGGGAACGTGCCCCAGCATTTT.

V and J are TRBV5-6 and TRBJ2-3, with D tentatively TRBD2 (5 bases). Trimming removed 6 bases from V and 0 bases from J, with 11 bases in between. CDR1 and CDR2 from the germline V gene are SGHDT and YYEEEE. This CDR3 is 14 amino acids long. The CDR3 nucleotides are TGTGCCAGCACCTCCGGGATGAGCACAGATACGCAGTATTTT. As protein: CASTSGMSTDTQYF.

The chain links TRBV9 to TRBJ2-5; TRBD1 aligns across 10 bases. V lost 0 bases to trimming and J lost 4 bases; unmatched junction nucleotides: 9. This CDR3 is 17 amino acids long. The germline gives CDR1 SGDLS, CDR2 YYNGEE. CDR3 sequence: CASSVGYSGTGVETQYF. In DNA, the CDR3 is TGTGCCAGCAGCGTAGGCTACTCCGGGACAGGGGTAGAGACCCAGTACTTC.

The genes are TRBV4-1 and TRBJ1-5; D is unresolved. The V gene's germline CDR1 is MGHRA and CDR2 YSYEKL. The CDR3 covers 17 residues. Trimming took off 3 bases at V and 0 bases at J, with 15 bases between the two ends. The CDR3 nucleotides are TGCGCCAGCAGCCAGCTGCCGGCGGATTATAGCAATCAGCCCCAGCATTTT. Encoded protein: CASSQLPADYSNQPQHF.

V and J are TRBV4-3 and TRBJ2-5; 8 bases are a match to TRBD2. Germline CDR1 is LGHNA and CDR2 is YSLEER. V gave up 1 base and J gave up 13 bases; unmatched junction bases: 14. The CDR3 is made up of 15 amino acids. The CDR3 DNA is TGCGCCAGCAGCCAAGGCGGGGGGCCGGGAACCCCGAGGTACTTC. This codes for CASSQGGGPGTPRYF.

The J gene is TRBJ1-5, the V gene TRBV15; no clear D gene. Germline lookup yields CDR1 LNHNV and CDR2 YYDKDF (reference sequence). The V end was cut by 0 bases, the J end by 9 bases, with 6 bases between. CDR3 length equals 12 residues. The CDR3, as DNA: TGTGCCACCAGCAGAGATAGCGGGCCCCAGCATTTT. Its translation is CATSRDSGPQHF.

For this clone: The CDR3 does not close with the conserved phenylalanine or tryptophan, likely indicating a read error. The chain joins TRBV7-6 to TRBJ1-5; D gene uncertain. With 2 bases removed from V and 5 bases from J, the gap between germline ends came to 10 bases. Germline loops: CDR1 SGHVS, CDR2 FNYEAQ. The CDR3 has 14 residues. In DNA, the CDR3 is TGTGCCAGCAGCTTAAGCGAGGGCCATCAGCCCCAGCATCTT. Encoded protein: CASSLSEGHQPQHL.

This chain links TRBV27 with TRBJ2-5; TRBD2 matches at 8 bases. With V trimmed by 3 bases and J by 3 bases, 9 bases remained unmatched. The CDR3 is 16 amino acids. From germline, CDR1 is MNHEY and CDR2 SMNVEV (reference sequence). The CDR3 bases are TGTGCCAGCAGTTTGCTCACCCCAGCGGGGGAAGAGACCCAGTACTTC. It encodes CASSLLTPAGEETQYF.

The chain carries TRBV7-9 and TRBJ1-1; D might be TRBD1 (5 bases). Germline assignment: CDR1 SEHNR and CDR2 FQNEAQ (reference sequence). Trimming removed 4 bases from V and 1 base from J, with 10 bases in between. This CDR3 region has 14 residues. This CDR3 reads CASSSGSWNTEAFF. CDR3 DNA: TGTGCCAGCAGCTCAGGGTCCTGGAACACTGAAGCTTTCTTT.

V gene TRBV28 combines with J gene TRBJ1-1, with D perhaps TRBD1 (6 bases). V shed 4 bases and J shed 11 bases, with 14 bases lying between them. Germline loops: CDR1 MDHEN, CDR2 SYDVKM. The CDR3 is made up of 12 amino acids. This chain's CDR3 is CASSSRNRAAFF. The DNA of the CDR3 is TGTGCCAGCAGTTCGAGGAACAGGGCGGCTTTCTTT.

V usage is TRBV7-9 and J usage is TRBJ2-5, with TRBD2 as a possible D gene (5 bases). The CDR3 consists of 13 residues. Germline V gives CDR1 SEHNR, CDR2 FQNEAQ (reference sequence). Trimming shortened V by 6 bases and J by 3 bases, and 11 bases separated the two germline ends. The CDR3 reads CASRIGVEETQYF. As DNA, the CDR3 is TGTGCCAGCAGGATCGGGGTCGAAGAGACCCAGTACTTC.

The chain combines TRBV7-3 with TRBJ2-5; a possible D gene is TRBD2 (7 bases). V lost 5 bases to trimming and J lost 1 base, with 11 bases between them. The CDR3 totals 14 residues. The germline V gene encodes CDR1 SGHTA and CDR2 FQGTGA. CDR3 bases: TGTGCCAGCAGCCTCGGGGGGCCCCAAGAGACCCAGTACTTC. Amino acids: CASSLGGPQETQYF. Based on the CDR3 plus reference TRBV7-3 and TRBJ2-5, the full variable domain is GAGVSQTPSNKVTEKGKYVELRCDPISGHTALYWYRQSLGQGPEFLIYFQGTGAADDSGLPNDRFFAVRPEGSVSTLKIQRTERGDSAVYLCASSLGGPQETQYFGPGTRLLVL.

The genes are TRBV18 and TRBJ1-1; 7 bases agree with TRBD1. Germline CDR1 KGHSH, CDR2 LQKENI. The CDR3 has 15 amino acids. The trim removed 3 bases at V and 1 base at J, leaving 5 bases unmatched. The CDR3 reads CASSPTSGGNTEAFF. The CDR3 nucleotides are TGTGCCAGCTCACCCACCTCAGGGGGGAACACTGAAGCTTTCTTT.

Turning to this clone: The junction departs from the called germline gene at one end, perhaps through a read error. Here the CDR3 reads CASRTGTEVVYIF. DNA of the CDR3: TGTGCCAGCAGAACCGGGACAGAGGTAGTGTACATTTTT. This rearrangement joins TRBV28 to TRBJ1-4, with TRBD1 matching over 7 bases. This CDR3 is 13 amino acids long. Germline loops: CDR1 MDHEN, CDR2 SYDVKM.

The J gene is TRBJ1-1, the V gene TRBV19; TRBD1 aligns across 9 bases. Trimming took 4 bases from V and 3 from J; bases not matched to a gene: 0. The CDR3 extends over 13 amino acids. Germline V gene lookup returns CDR1 LNHDA and CDR2 SQIVND (reference sequence). The CDR3 loop reads CASSRQGDTEAFF. Written as DNA, the CDR3 is TGTGCCAGTAGTAGACAGGGGGACACTGAAGCTTTCTTT.

The chain has TRBV5-5 and TRBJ2-7, with 9 bases lining up with TRBD2. This CDR3 spans 19 amino acids. Germline V gene sequence: CDR1 SGHKS, CDR2 YYEKEE (reference sequence). V trimming: 4 bases; J trimming: 0 bases; junction bases outside the gene matches: 17. DNA for the CDR3: TGTGCCAGCAGCCAAGGGACTCTCGTCAGCGGGGGGCCCTCCTACGAGCAGTACTTC. Translated: CASSQGTLVSGGPSYEQYF.

The chain employs TRBV7-9 and TRBJ1-5; 10 positions agree with TRBD1. Unmatched junction bases numbered 11, after V lost 8 bases and J lost 7 bases. Germline CDR1 and CDR2: SEHNR and FQNEAQ (reference sequence). The CDR3 consists of 15 residues. The CDR3 region has the DNA TGTGCCAGCGGGTCCGACAGGGGGCGAGGGCAGCCCCAGCATTTT. Translated, it gives CASGSDRGRGQPQHF.

This sequence joins TRBV19 and TRBJ2-6; 7 bases align to TRBD1. CDR3 length: 16 residues. Trimming cost V 8 bases and J 0 bases; bases outside gene matches: 7. CDR1 is LNHDA, CDR2 SQIVND, per germline (reference sequence). As DNA, the CDR3 is TGTGCCAGTTCGTCGGGACAGTCCTCTGGGGCCAACGTCCTGACTTTC. Its protein is CASSSGQSSGANVLTF.

CDR3 nucleotides: TGTGCCGGCGGGACGACGAACACCGGGGAGCTGTTTTTT. Translated, it gives CAGGTTNTGELFF. V is TRBV7-2 and J is TRBJ2-2; maybe TRBD2 (6 bases). The CDR3 extends over 13 amino acids. Deletions cut 11 bases from V and 0 bases from J, with 10 bases between. Germline assignment: CDR1 SGHTA and CDR2 FQGNSA.